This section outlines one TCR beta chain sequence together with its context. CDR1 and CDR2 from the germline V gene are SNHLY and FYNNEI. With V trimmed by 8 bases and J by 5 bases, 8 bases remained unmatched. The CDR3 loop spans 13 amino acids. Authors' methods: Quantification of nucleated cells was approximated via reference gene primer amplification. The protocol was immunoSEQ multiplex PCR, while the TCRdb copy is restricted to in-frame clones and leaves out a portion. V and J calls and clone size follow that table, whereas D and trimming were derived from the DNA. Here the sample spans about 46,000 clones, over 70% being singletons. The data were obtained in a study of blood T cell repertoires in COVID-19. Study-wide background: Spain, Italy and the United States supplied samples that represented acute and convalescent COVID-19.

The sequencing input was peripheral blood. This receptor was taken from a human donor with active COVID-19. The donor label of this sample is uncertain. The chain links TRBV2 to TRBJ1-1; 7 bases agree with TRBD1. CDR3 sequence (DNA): TGTGCCAGCTCCTTGGCAGGGGGTACTGAAGCTTTCTTT. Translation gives CASSLAGGTEAFF.